The 18 T cell receptor beta chains given below trace back to one sample, sequenced in a study of molecular identifiers for immune sequencing clone quantification. TCRdb reanalysed the PCR reads using MiXCR and keeps one entry per CDR3 protein. The data show around 480,000 distinct CDR3 sequences, over 20% seen once. Source material: naive CD8+ T cells from blood, with Jurkat cell RNA spiked in. Specified subset: FACS-sorted CD8+CD4-CCR7+CD45RA+ naive T cells. The origin of the receptors is a human donor in good health. Some libraries in this study had Jurkat cell RNA spiked in.

The J gene is TRBJ2-7, the V gene TRBV10-1, with unresolved D. V was shortened by 3 bases and J by 2 bases, with 11 bases between the two germline ends. The CDR3 length is 14 residues. Germline lookup yields CDR1 WNHNN and CDR2 SYGVQD (reference sequence). The CDR3 loop is CASSEATIPYEQYF. The CDR3, as DNA: TGCGCCAGCAGTGAAGCGACAATCCCCTACGAGCAGTACTTC.

The V and J genes are TRBV6-1 and TRBJ2-5, with 13 bases identical to TRBD2. CDR3 length equals 16 residues. Per the germline V gene, CDR1 is MNHNS and CDR2 is SASEGT. The junction had 5 bases not matched to a gene; V was cut back by 6 bases and J by 1 base. The CDR3 reads CASRTSGGNLQETQYF. DNA for the CDR3: TGTGCCAGCAGGACTAGCGGGGGGAACCTCCAAGAGACCCAGTACTTC.

V usage is TRBV11-2 and J usage is TRBJ2-3; 13 bases are a match to TRBD2. The germline V gene encodes CDR1 SGHAT and CDR2 FQNNGV. The CDR3 totals 17 residues. V lost 6 bases, J lost 3 bases, and 9 bases stayed unmatched. The CDR3 DNA sequence: TGTGCCAGCAGGGAGCATCCGGGACTAGCGGGAACAGATACGCAGTATTTT. This sequence encodes CASREHPGLAGTDTQYF.

In its sample, this clonotype was seen many times. The rearrangement links TRBV19 to TRBJ2-1, with 8 bases aligning to TRBD1. This CDR3 has 15 amino acids. V shed 2 bases, J shed 7 bases, and the junction held 7 bases outside the gene matches. Germline values: CDR1 LNHDA, CDR2 SQIVND (reference sequence). The CDR3 DNA is TGTGCCAGTAGTATAACAGGGGGGATTTGGAATGAGCAGTTCTTC. Amino acids: CASSITGGIWNEQFF.

This clonotype occurred a few times. V is TRBV9 and J is TRBJ1-3; D ambiguous. There are 16 residues in the CDR3. The germline V and J ends were trimmed by 0 bases and 0 bases, with 10 bases remaining between them. Germline CDR1 SGDLS, CDR2 YYNGEE. CDR3 residues: CASSVAPKDSGNTIYF. DNA of the CDR3: TGTGCCAGCAGCGTAGCCCCCAAGGACTCTGGAAACACCATATATTTT. Variable domain in full (rest from reference TRBV9 and TRBJ1-3): DSGVTQTPKHLITATGQRVTLRCSPRSGDLSVYWYQQSLDQGLQFLIQYYNGEERAKGNILERFSAQQFPDLHSELNLSSLELGDSALYFCASSVAPKDSGNTIYFGEGSWLTVV.

The chain has TRBV5-1 and TRBJ1-1; 7 bases match TRBD1. Germline V CDR1 and CDR2: SGHRS, YFSETQ. The CDR3 runs to 14 residues. The junction had 9 bases not matched to a gene; V was cut back by 4 bases and J by 6 bases. CDR3 sequence (DNA): TGCGCCAGCAGCCTGACAGGGATGGTCGCTGAAGCTTTCTTT. This codes for CASSLTGMVAEAFF.

There are a few counts of this clonotype. The chain combines TRBV13 with TRBJ2-2, with 11 bases identical to TRBD1. With 5 bases clipped from V and 3 bases from J, the junction kept 14 bases outside the gene matches. The length of the CDR3 is 19 residues. Germline values: CDR1 PRHDT, CDR2 FYEKMQ (reference sequence). The CDR3 protein is CASSPSLGQGEVYTGELFF. The CDR3 DNA reads as TGTGCCAGCAGCCCTTCCTTGGGACAGGGGGAGGTGTACACCGGGGAGCTGTTTTTT.

As regards this clonotype: This may be a read error, as it is one base from a much larger clone. The rearrangement links TRBV7-9 to TRBJ2-6, with D unclear. Germline loops: CDR1 SEHNR, CDR2 FQNEAQ (reference sequence). The CDR3 length is 15 residues. The V and J ends lost 4 bases and 4 bases respectively, with 11 bases between them. CDR3 nucleotides: TGTGCCAGCAGCTCCCCCGCATTCGGGGCCAACGTCCTGACTTTC. Translated: CASSSPAFGANVLTF.

This clonotype occurred many times. This chain uses TRBV14 with TRBJ2-3; TRBD1 or TRBD2 may be the D gene (6 bases each). V dropped 5 bases and J dropped 2 bases, with 20 bases sitting between them. The CDR3 is made up of 17 amino acids. The V gene's germline CDR1 is SGHDN and CDR2 FVKESK. The CDR3 DNA is TGTGCCAGCAGCAAGGGGGGTCTCGCGGACTACACAGATACGCAGTATTTT. It codes for CASSKGGLADYTDTQYF.

Concerning this clonotype: A much larger clonotype is one base distant, so this may be a read error. This rearrangement joins TRBV7-8 to TRBJ1-2, with D possibly TRBD1 on 6 matching bases. The germline gives CDR1 SGHVS, CDR2 FQNEAQ. The germline V and J ends were trimmed by 5 bases and 4 bases, with 14 bases remaining between them. The CDR3 loop spans 14 amino acids. The CDR3 loop reads CASSLSGQFYGYTF. The CDR3 DNA sequence: TGTGCCAGCAGCCTCTCCGGACAGTTCTATGGCTACACCTTC. The variable domain in full, completed from reference TRBV7-8 and TRBJ1-2, reads GAGVSQSPRYKVAKRGQDVALRCDPISGHVSLFWYQQALGQGPEFLTYFQNEAQLDKSGLPSDRFFAERPEGSVSTLKIQRTQQEDSAVYLCASSLSGQFYGYTFGSGTRLTVV.

The chain joins TRBV9 to TRBJ1-6, with unresolved D. Trimming pared 0 bases from V and 4 bases from J, leaving 11 bases between. CDR3 length: 16 amino acids. Germline CDR1 is SGDLS and CDR2 is YYNGEE. The CDR3 DNA sequence: TGTGCCAGCAGCGTAGACACAGAGAGTTATAATTCACCCCTCCACTTT. This translates into CASSVDTESYNSPLHF.

The chain carries TRBV19 and TRBJ2-1; D could derive from TRBD1 or TRBD2 (6 bases each). The V end was cut by 3 bases, the J end by 7 bases, with 16 bases between. CDR1 is LNHDA, CDR2 SQIVND, per germline (reference sequence). The CDR3 contains 15 residues. The CDR3 protein is CASSIMGGVGNEQFF. The CDR3 bases are TGTGCCAGTAGTATTATGGGGGGCGTAGGAAATGAGCAGTTCTTC.

This clonotype was counted ten times or more. V usage is TRBV12-3 or TRBV12-4 and J usage is TRBJ2-5; 13 nucleotides match TRBD2. The CDR3 is 17 amino acids. The ends lost 3 bases at V and 1 base at J; junction bases unmatched: 5. The CDR3 here is CASSLGLAGWGQETQYF. As DNA, the CDR3 is TGTGCCAGCAGTTTGGGACTAGCGGGATGGGGCCAAGAGACCCAGTACTTC.

This chain uses TRBV5-6 with TRBJ1-1, with D maybe TRBD1 (6 bases). Trimming stripped 0 bases from V and 4 bases from J, with 19 bases between. Germline V gene data show CDR1 as SGHDT and CDR2 as YYEEEE. The CDR3 contains 17 residues. In nucleotides, the CDR3 is TGTGCCAGCAGCTTGGAGGGGGGTGATAAGATTGGCACTGAAGCTTTCTTT. Translation: CASSLEGGDKIGTEAFF. The entire variable domain, with the rest obtained from reference TRBV5-6 and TRBJ1-1, is as follows: DAGVTQSPTHLIKTRGQQVTLRCSPKSGHDTVSWYQQALGQGPQFIFQYYEEEERQRGNFPDRFSGHQFPNYSSELNVNALLLGDSALYLCASSLEGGDKIGTEAFFGQGTRLTVV.

Regarding this clonotype: It may be a read error: a sequence one base away is much more abundant. This chain connects TRBV6-2 or TRBV6-3 to TRBJ2-3; 9 positions agree with TRBD2. CDR1 MNHEY and CDR2 SVGEGT come from the germline V gene. V was clipped by 5 bases and J by 3 bases; unmatched bases: 9. The CDR3 runs to 16 residues. CDR3 amino acids: CASSPFAGGITDTQYF. CDR3 bases: TGTGCCAGCAGTCCCTTCGCGGGGGGGATTACAGATACGCAGTATTTT.

This clonotype appeared many times. This chain links TRBV6-2 or TRBV6-3 with TRBJ2-2; no clear D. CDR3 length: 12 amino acids. Germline V gene data show CDR1 as MNHEY and CDR2 as SVGEGT. Trimming pared 4 bases from V and 10 bases from J, leaving 10 bases between. Written as DNA, the CDR3 is TGTGCCAGCAGTTTAGTCCTCTCGGAGCTGTTTTTT. It translates to CASSLVLSELFF.

This clonotype was recorded at least ten times. The genes are TRBV6-5 and TRBJ2-5, with 7 nucleotides matching TRBD2. The CDR3 covers 14 residues. Germline V lookup: CDR1 MNHEY, CDR2 SVGAGI. V was clipped by 4 bases and J by 7 bases; unmatched bases: 9. The CDR3 protein is CASSSLAGEGTQYF. The CDR3 nucleotides are TGTGCCAGCAGTTCCTTAGCGGGTGAGGGGACCCAGTACTTC.

This clonotype occurred a few times. The rearrangement joins TRBV7-2 to TRBJ2-7, with 13 bases matching TRBD2. This CDR3 comprises 16 residues. Germline assignment: CDR1 SGHTA and CDR2 FQGNSA. V was pared by 2 bases and J by 4 bases, with 5 bases of the junction left unmatched. The CDR3 loop is CASSLTSGGAYYEQYF. The CDR3 DNA follows: TGTGCCAGCAGCTTAACTAGCGGGGGGGCCTATTACGAGCAGTACTTC.